This T cell receptor (beta chain) was sequenced during a study of blood T cell repertoires in COVID-19. Details on this clone: The same CDR3 can be traced to other DNA sequences in this sample.

Method: immunoSEQ multiplex PCR; TCRdb's copy keeps in-frame clones and lacks some. The sample carries approximately 490,000 clones, roughly nine tenths recorded once. Trimming left V 5 bases short and J 4 bases short, with 9 bases between. The CDR3 has 13 amino acids. Recovered status in Cohort 3 required two negative PCRs, clearance, or symptom resolution. The sequenced sample was PBMCs or T cells enriched from blood (not recorded which). The chain joins TRBV12-3 or TRBV12-4 to TRBJ1-5, with TRBD1 as a possible D gene (5 bases). The TCR sequence derives from a woman aged 18-30 years who had recovered from COVID-19. The chain's CDR3 is CASSPQGNQPQHF. CDR3 sequence (DNA): TGTGCCAGCAGTCCCCAGGGAAATCAGCCCCAGCATTTT.